This T cell receptor (beta chain) was obtained from a study of T cells in Graves' hyperthyroidism and ophthalmopathy. Deletions cut 0 bases from V and 2 bases from J, with 10 bases between. CDR3 length: 15 residues. The V gene's germline CDR1 is SGHDN and CDR2 FVKESK. It was RNA transcripts that yielded the amplified TCR beta CDR3 regions. When the TCR CDR3 underwent first-round RT-PCR, the HTBI primer set was used. TCRdb re-called the multiplex PCR reads with MiXCR, one entry per CDR3 protein. This sample has about 840,000 distinct CDR3 sequences; roughly 37% occur once, and the top ten carry around 9.3%.

The source material was blood. The receptor was isolated from a man aged 18 to 30 with Graves' hyperthyroidism. This chain links TRBV14 with TRBJ1-1; tentative D call: TRBD1 (6 bases). In nucleotides, the CDR3 is TGTGCCAGCAGCCAAGAATGGGGGCTAAACACTGAAGCTTTCTTT. Translating it yields CASSQEWGLNTEAFF.